The rows below give T cell receptor beta chains drawn from one sample of a study of immune cell composition in non-small cell lung cancer. Clones were sequenced by immunoSEQ multiplex PCR, and TCRdb holds only the in-frame ones, with some missing. The top ten clones hold roughly 3% of a sample with about 2,200 clones, about 91% of them seen once. Sequencing was performed on lung tumor tissue. These receptors were collected from a human donor with non-small cell lung cancer. Both conserved end residues are part of each CDR3. A D gene is named only where the DNA matches it firmly. For some rows the clone size is stated as once, few or many, or as a class when expanded; others skip it.

TRBV19	TRBJ2-3	.	.	CACTNGGLGTDTQYF	TGTGCCTGTACTAATGGCGGGCTCGGCACAGATACGCAGTATTTT
TRBV6-5	TRBJ1-5	TRBD1	.	CASRRQGSGQPQHF	TGTGCCAGCAGGCGACAGGGTTCGGGTCAGCCCCAGCATTTT
TRBV7-7	TRBJ1-3	TRBD1	.	CASSAGTALSGNTIYF	TGTGCTAGCAGCGCCGGGACAGCCCTCTCTGGAAACACCATATATTTT
TRBV7-9	TRBJ2-5	TRBD1	.	CASSQLTGFGETQYF	TGTGCCAGCAGCCAACTGACAGGGTTCGGTGAGACCCAGTACTTC
TRBV18	TRBJ2-1	TRBD2	.	CASSPPGGNEQFF	TGTGCCAGCTCACCACCGGGAGGGAATGAGCAGTTCTTC
TRBV30	TRBJ2-1	.	.	CAWRIAAGDEQFF	TGTGCCTGGAGAATAGCGGCCGGGGATGAGCAGTTCTTC
TRBV28	TRBJ1-5	.	.	CASSLTETGATW	TGTGCCAGCAGTTTAACCGAGACAGGCGCTACCTGG
TRBV7-2	TRBJ2-7	TRBD2	.	CASSLGPGGSYEQYF	TGTGCCAGCAGCTTAGGGCCGGGGGGATCCTACGAGCAGTACTTC
TRBV10-2	TRBJ1-6	.	.	CATSTGGVNSPLHF	TGCGCCACATCCACGGGGGGGGTGAATTCACCCCTCCACTTT
TRBV19	TRBJ2-3	TRBD1	.	CASTPTGFRSADTQYF	TGTGCCAGTACGCCGACAGGGTTTAGAAGCGCAGATACGCAGTATTTT
TRBV23-1	TRBJ2-6	.	.	CASSSFRPQQSRANVLTF	TGCGCCAGCAGTTCATTCAGGCCGCAACAAAGTCGGGCCAACGTCCTGACTTTC
TRBV11-2	TRBJ1-1	.	.	CASSPGKYEAFF	TGTGCCAGCAGCCCAGGGAAGTATGAAGCTTTCTTT
TRBV7-8	TRBJ2-7	TRBD1	.	CASSWTGVHEQYF	TGTGCCAGCAGCTGGACAGGGGTACACGAGCAGTACTTC
TRBV7-9	TRBJ2-5	TRBD1	.	CASSFWTGLQETQYF	TGTGCCAGCAGCTTCTGGACAGGCCTCCAAGAGACCCAGTACTTC
TRBV11-2	TRBJ2-1	.	.	CASSLLRSSYNEQFF	TGTGCCAGCAGCTTACTGCGGAGCTCTTACAATGAGCAGTTCTTC
TRBV4-1	TRBJ1-3	.	.	CASSQVQVTQSGNTIYF	TGCGCCAGCAGCCAAGTTCAGGTGACCCAAAGTGGAAACACCATATATTTT
TRBV7-2	TRBJ2-7	.	.	CASTPTDSPSYEQYF	TGTGCCAGCACACCGACGGACAGTCCGTCCTACGAGCAGTACTTC
TRBV6-6	TRBJ1-5	TRBD1	.	CASFSGQGSNQPQHF	TGTGCCAGTTTCTCAGGACAGGGAAGCAATCAGCCCCAGCATTTT
TRBV5-1	TRBJ2-1	TRBD2	.	CASSRTRVDYNEQFF	TGCGCCAGCAGCCGGACTAGAGTTGATTACAATGAGCAGTTCTTC
TRBV6-1	TRBJ2-2	.	.	CASRRANLNTGELFF	TGTGCCAGCCGCAGGGCAAACTTGAACACCGGGGAGCTGTTTTTT
TRBV28	TRBJ1-1	TRBD1	.	CASRSQGAPNTEAFF	TGTGCCAGCAGATCACAGGGGGCACCGAACACTGAAGCTTTCTTT
TRBV5-6	TRBJ1-2	.	.	CASSLDVQDTLYF	TGTGCCAGCAGCTTGGACGTACAGGACACGCTATACTTC
TRBV6-1	TRBJ2-5	TRBD1	.	CASSEGQGRQTQYF	TGTGCCAGCAGTGAGGGACAGGGCAGACAGACCCAGTACTTC
TRBV7-2	TRBJ2-5	TRBD2	.	CASSSGLAGAVTQYF	TGTGCCAGCAGCTCGGGACTAGCGGGAGCTGTGACCCAGTACTTC
TRBV14	TRBJ2-3	.	.	CASSQEPQGRGTDTQYF	TGTGCCAGCAGCCAAGAACCTCAGGGCAGGGGCACAGATACGCAGTATTTT
TRBV7-2	TRBJ2-3	TRBD2	.	CASSPLLAGGYTDTQYF	TGTGCCAGCAGCCCCTTACTAGCGGGAGGATACACAGATACGCAGTATTTT
TRBV5-6	TRBJ2-2	.	.	CASSLGTSMYTGELFF	TGTGCCAGCAGCTTGGGGACAAGTATGTATACCGGGGAGCTGTTTTTT
TRBV27	TRBJ2-1	TRBD2	.	CATQLAGVGNEQFF	TGTGCCACCCAACTAGCGGGAGTGGGAAATGAGCAGTTCTTC
TRBV14	TRBJ2-7	TRBD1	.	CASSQDRGQGSYEQYF	TGTGCCAGCAGCCAAGATCGGGGACAGGGCTCCTACGAGCAGTACTTC
TRBV4-1	TRBJ2-5	TRBD1	.	CASSRSDRVGETQYF	TGCGCCAGCAGCCGGTCAGACAGGGTCGGAGAGACCCAGTACTTC
TRBV10-1	TRBJ2-3	TRBD1	.	CASSDHQTGNGADTQYF	TGCGCCAGCAGTGACCACCAGACAGGGAATGGGGCAGATACGCAGTATTTT
TRBV30	TRBJ1-1	.	few	CAWRRLGNTEAFF	TGTGCCTGGAGGAGGTTGGGGAACACTGAAGCTTTCTTT
TRBV10-3	TRBJ2-2	.	.	CAISRTPNTGELFF	TGTGCCATCAGTCGGACACCAAACACCGGGGAGCTGTTTTTT
TRBV5-1	TRBJ1-5	.	.	CASSLSGGVEPQHF	TGCGCCAGCAGCTTGTCCGGGGGGGTTGAGCCCCAGCATTTT
TRBV30	TRBJ2-5	TRBD2	.	CASGLEYF	TGTGCCTCCGGACTAGAGTACTTC
TRBV6-5	TRBJ2-3	TRBD2	once	CVTAGDTTDTQYF	TGTGTCACTGCGGGGGATACCACAGATACGCAGTATTTT
TRBV7-6	TRBJ2-7	TRBD2	.	CASSPSNPKSSGYF	TGTGCCAGCAGCCCCTCAAACCCAAAGTCTAGCGGATACTTC
TRBV30	TRBJ2-7	.	.	CAWSPDKSYEQYF	TGTGCCTGGAGTCCGGACAAGTCCTACGAGCAGTACTTC
TRBV6-1	TRBJ2-5	TRBD2	.	CASSGGTRGLAGEETQYF	TGTGCCAGCAGTGGAGGGACCCGCGGACTAGCGGGAGAAGAGACCCAGTACTTC
TRBV19	TRBJ1-2	TRBD1	.	CASSPLLDRVGGYTF	TGTGCCAGTAGTCCCTTACTAGACAGGGTTGGAGGCTACACCTTC
TRBV7-8	TRBJ1-1	TRBD1	.	CASSLGTGGEAFF	TGTGCCAGCAGCTTAGGTACAGGGGGCGAAGCTTTCTTT
TRBV5-1	TRBJ2-5	TRBD2	.	CASSWTSGRVLETQYF	TGCGCCAGCAGCTGGACTAGCGGGAGGGTGCTGGAGACCCAGTACTTC
TRBV10-3	TRBJ1-2	TRBD1	.	CATSNPGQGAYGYTF	TGTGCCACCTCAAACCCGGGACAGGGGGCTTACGGCTACACCTTC
TRBV27	TRBJ1-2	TRBD1	.	CASSLRQGGNYGYTF	TGTGCCAGCAGCCTTAGACAGGGGGGCAACTATGGCTACACCTTC
TRBV4-1	TRBJ2-6	TRBD2	.	CASRLASGATGANVLTF	TGCGCCAGCAGGCTGGCGAGCGGGGCCACTGGGGCCAACGTCCTGACTTTC
TRBV19	TRBJ1-1	.	.	CASSIVTQGNTEAFF	TGTGCCAGTAGTATAGTTACACAGGGGAACACTGAAGCTTTCTTT
TRBV25-1	TRBJ2-7	.	.	CASSDPPGAGDYEQYF	TGTGCCAGCAGTGACCCACCAGGGGCGGGAGACTACGAGCAGTACTTC
TRBV5-1	TRBJ2-6	.	.	CASSAGSSGANVLTF	TGCGCCAGCAGCGCGGGGAGCTCTGGGGCCAACGTCCTGACTTTC
TRBV11-1	TRBJ2-1	TRBD2	.	CASSSGELAGVASYNEQFF	TGTGCCAGCAGCTCCGGTGAACTAGCGGGAGTCGCCTCCTACAATGAGCAGTTCTTC
TRBV6-8	TRBJ2-7	TRBD1	.	CASSRDRGNYEQYF	TGTGCCAGCAGTCGGGACAGGGGAAACTACGAGCAGTACTTC
TRBV4-1	TRBJ2-7	.	.	CASSQGFSLEYEQYF	TGCGCCAGCAGCCAAGGGTTTTCTTTGGAGTACGAGCAGTACTTC
TRBV29-1	TRBJ1-4	TRBD1	.	CSVRTGEKLFF	TGCAGCGTACGGACAGGGGAAAAACTGTTTTTT
TRBV28	TRBJ2-1	TRBD2	.	CASRKGLADNEQFF	TGTGCCAGCAGAAAGGGACTAGCGGACAATGAGCAGTTCTTC
TRBV28	TRBJ1-1	.	.	CASSFGGATEAFF	TGTGCCAGCAGTTTCGGGGGTGCCACTGAAGCTTTCTTT
TRBV28	TRBJ2-1	.	once	CASRRDSSYNEQFF	TGTGCCAGCAGACGGGACTCTTCCTACAATGAGCAGTTCTTC
TRBV28	TRBJ2-7	TRBD1	once	CASGGTAIYEQYF	TGTGCCAGCGGTGGGACAGCCATATACGAGCAGTACTTC
TRBV9	TRBJ2-3	TRBD2	.	CASSLRTSEQADTQYF	TGTGCCAGCAGCCTACGGACTAGCGAGCAGGCAGATACGCAGTATTTT
TRBV2	TRBJ1-1	TRBD1	.	CASMRGQRNTEAFF	TGTGCCAGCATGCGGGGACAGCGGAACACTGAAGCTTTCTTT
TRBV7-2	TRBJ1-1	.	.	CASSLGGRGMNTEAFF	TGTGCCAGCAGCTTAGGGGGCAGGGGAATGAACACTGAAGCTTTCTTT